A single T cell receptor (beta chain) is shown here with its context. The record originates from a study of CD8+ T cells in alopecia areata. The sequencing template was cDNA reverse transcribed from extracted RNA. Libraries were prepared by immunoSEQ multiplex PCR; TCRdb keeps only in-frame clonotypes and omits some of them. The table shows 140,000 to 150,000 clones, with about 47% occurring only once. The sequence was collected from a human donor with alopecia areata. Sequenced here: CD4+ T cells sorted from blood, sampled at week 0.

The CDR3 region has the DNA TGTGCCAGCCTGGACTACCTTCGAGATACGCAGTATTTT. This encodes CASLDYLRDTQYF. The chain recombines TRBV19 with TRBJ2-3; tentatively, D is TRBD2 (6 bases). CDR1 is LNHDA, CDR2 SQIVND, per germline (reference sequence). This CDR3 has 13 amino acids. V shed 9 bases and J shed 5 bases, with 15 bases lying between them.